Presented here are 21 T cell receptor beta chains from one specimen sequenced in a study of technical replicates of blood from several donors. Libraries were prepared by immunoSEQ multiplex PCR; TCRdb keeps only in-frame clonotypes and omits some of them. The sample has about 80,000 clones; roughly 98% are singletons. Sequenced sample: T cells isolated from PBMCs. These receptors were obtained from a human donor in good health.

This rearrangement joins TRBV2 to TRBJ2-2, with D perhaps matching TRBD2 (6 bases). Deletions cut 2 bases from V and 6 bases from J, with 22 bases between. CDR3 length equals 18 residues. Germline lookup yields CDR1 SNHLY and CDR2 FYNNEI. CDR3 amino acids: CASSEFGGFGNIAGELFF. CDR3 bases: TGTGCCAGCAGTGAATTCGGAGGGTTCGGGAACATAGCCGGGGAGCTGTTTTTT.

This clone was counted once. The chain joins TRBV5-1 to TRBJ2-2, with 12 bases aligning to TRBD2. Germline CDR1 and CDR2: SGHRS and YFSETQ. Trimming cost V 1 base and J 0 bases; bases outside gene matches: 10. The CDR3 has 20 amino acids. Written as DNA, the CDR3 is TGCGCCAGCAGCTTGCGCCGACTAGCGGGGGTAGTCGCGAACACCGGGGAGCTGTTTTTT. Translating gives CASSLRRLAGVVANTGELFF.

The chain employs TRBV5-8 and TRBJ2-6; TRBD2 matches at 11 bases. The length of the CDR3 is 18 residues. J lost 1 base, V lost 3 bases, and 6 bases had no gene match. Germline-derived CDR1 and CDR2 are SGHTS and YDEGEE. The CDR3, as DNA: TGTGCCAGCAGCTATAGCGGGGGGGCCTTATCTGGGGCCAACGTCCTGACTTTC. Its translation: CASSYSGGALSGANVLTF.

In its sample, this clone was seen once. This sequence joins TRBV14 and TRBJ2-7, with 12 bases fitting TRBD2. V dropped 1 base and J dropped 6; count of bases not matched to a gene: 7. Germline CDR1 and CDR2: SGHDN and FVKESK. The CDR3 is made up of 16 amino acids. In nucleotides, the CDR3 is TGTGCCAGCAGCCAAGCGCTAGCGGGAGGGCTCTGCGAGCAGTACTTC. As protein: CASSQALAGGLCEQYF.

The CDR3 coding sequence is TGTGCCAGCAGCCCGGACAGGGGGAAAACAGATACGCAGTATTTT. It is translated as CASSPDRGKTDTQYF. This sequence joins TRBV6-4 and TRBJ2-3; 10 nucleotides line up with TRBD1. Germline V gives CDR1 MRHNA, CDR2 SNTAGT. The CDR3 is 15 amino acids. The V gene end was trimmed by 6 bases and the J gene end by 3 bases; junction bases not matched to a gene: 6.

The CDR3 DNA is TGTGCCAGCAGTTTGCAGGGGTTCGTGGGGTTTGGAGGCTACACCTTC. Translation gives CASSLQGFVGFGGYTF. The chain is built from TRBV28 and TRBJ1-2, with TRBD1 as a possible D gene (6 bases). The V end lost 3 bases, the J end lost 8 bases, and 22 bases lay between the germline ends. The germline CDR1 and CDR2 sequences are MDHEN and SYDVKM. The CDR3 has 16 amino acids.

This rearrangement joins TRBV6-5 to TRBJ2-7; tentatively, D is TRBD2 (5 bases). Looked up from germline, CDR1 is MNHEY and CDR2 is SVGAGI. The CDR3 runs 15 residues. V lost 2 bases to trimming and J lost 3 bases, with 14 bases between them. CDR3 coding DNA: TGTGCCAGCAGTTACCGGAGGACGGCCCTCTACGAGCAGTACTTC. As protein: CASSYRRTALYEQYF.

The V gene is TRBV2, the J gene TRBJ1-6; the match to TRBD1 covers 7 bases. V shed 4 bases and J 8 bases; nucleotides not matched to a gene: 8. CDR3 size: 15 residues. Germline CDR1 reads SNHLY; CDR2 reads FYNNEI. The DNA for the CDR3 is TGTGCCAGCAGTGGTAGGGAGACAGGGCATTCACCCCTCCACTTT. Residues: CASSGRETGHSPLHF.

This clone was recorded a few times. The rearrangement links TRBV29-1 to TRBJ1-1; D perhaps matches TRBD1 (5 bases). The V gene lost 6 bases and the J gene lost 7 bases, with 12 bases spanning the gap. This CDR3 region has 11 residues. Per the germline V gene, CDR1 is SQVTM and CDR2 is ANQGSEA. CDR3 nucleotide sequence: TGCAGCGTCATGGGGGAGGGTGAAGCTTTCTTT. It encodes CSVMGEGEAFF.

The chain uses TRBV5-1 and TRBJ2-3; 14 bases align to TRBD2. Unmatched junction bases numbered 6, after V lost 4 bases and J lost 2 bases. Germline V gene sequence: CDR1 SGHRS, CDR2 YFSETQ. The CDR3 sequence is 17 residues long. Written as DNA, the CDR3 is TGCGCCAGCAGCCCCCCGGGACTAGCGGGGGCCACAGATACGCAGTATTTT. It specifies CASSPPGLAGATDTQYF.

The chain joins TRBV7-9 to TRBJ2-7, with D possibly TRBD1 on 7 matching bases. With 3 bases removed from V and 5 bases from J, the gap between germline ends came to 14 bases. Germline V gene lookup returns CDR1 SEHNR and CDR2 FQNEAQ (reference sequence). This CDR3 is 14 amino acids long. The CDR3 spells CASSFGQGGDEQYF. The CDR3 DNA follows: TGTGCCAGCAGCTTTGGCCAGGGGGGCGACGAGCAGTACTTC.

The V call is TRBV28, the J call TRBJ2-7; 12 bases line up with TRBD2. V lost 3 bases and J lost 2; bases outside the gene matches: 5. Germline-derived CDR1 and CDR2 are MDHEN and SYDVKM. This CDR3 is 16 amino acids long. The CDR3 reads CASSFGTSGLTYEQYF. CDR3 sequence (DNA): TGTGCCAGCAGTTTCGGGACTAGCGGGCTCACCTACGAGCAGTACTTC.

This rearrangement joins TRBV10-3 to TRBJ1-1, with a weak D call TRBD1 (5 bases). Trimming cost V 8 bases and J 1 base, with 11 bases left between them. Germline values: CDR1 ENHRY, CDR2 SYGVKD. This CDR3 is built from 13 residues. The chain's CDR3 is CAILDTWNTEAFF. The CDR3 DNA reads TGTGCCATCCTGGACACATGGAACACTGAAGCTTTCTTT.

The V call is TRBV5-1, the J call TRBJ1-6, with 7 bases fitting TRBD1. V lost 4 bases and J lost 5; bases outside the gene matches: 6. This CDR3 has 15 residues. Germline V lookup: CDR1 SGHRS, CDR2 YFSETQ. CDR3 loop: CASSRGTADNSPLHF. CDR3 DNA sequence: TGCGCCAGCAGCAGAGGGACAGCTGATAATTCACCCCTCCACTTT.

The rearrangement joins TRBV2 to TRBJ1-4, with D tentatively TRBD1 (5 bases). The CDR3 has 16 residues. The germline V gene encodes CDR1 SNHLY and CDR2 FYNNEI. Trimming removed 0 bases from V and 12 bases from J, with 20 bases in between. CDR3 coding DNA: TGTGCCAGCAGTGAAGCGCGGGGGTTCGGGATTGGGGAACTGTTTTTT. Translation gives CASSEARGFGIGELFF.

V gene TRBV27 combines with J gene TRBJ2-5; TRBD2 is a possible D gene (6 bases). The CDR3 is made up of 8 amino acids. V was clipped by 8 bases and J by 12 bases, with 7 bases between them. Germline values: CDR1 MNHEY, CDR2 SMNVEV (reference sequence). The chain's CDR3 is CASGGEYF. The CDR3 DNA sequence: TGTGCCAGCGGAGGGGAGTACTTC.

The V call is TRBV9, the J call TRBJ1-1, with D uncertain. CDR3 length equals 14 residues. Trimming left V 0 bases short and J 1 base short, with 7 bases between. The V gene's germline CDR1 is SGDLS and CDR2 YYNGEE. DNA of the CDR3: TGTGCCAGCAGCGTAGTAGCACAGAACACTGAAGCTTTCTTT. This gives the protein CASSVVAQNTEAFF.

The rearrangement uses TRBV15 and TRBJ2-1, with D possibly matching TRBD2 (5 bases). Germline V CDR1 and CDR2: LNHNV, YYDKDF (reference sequence). Deletions cut 3 bases from V and 0 bases from J, with 12 bases between. The CDR3 length is 16 residues. CDR3 sequence (DNA): TGTGCCACCAGCAGGACTACGACAAGCTCCTACAATGAGCAGTTCTTC. Its protein product is CATSRTTTSSYNEQFF.

The V gene is TRBV10-3, the J gene TRBJ2-3, with a possible D match to TRBD2 (6 bases). CDR3 length equals 14 residues. Germline CDR1 and CDR2: ENHRY and SYGVKD. Trimming pared 8 bases from V and 3 bases from J, leaving 15 bases between. CDR3 sequence (DNA): TGTGCCATCCAGGAGGGGATAGGGACAGATACGCAGTATTTT. The encoded protein is CAIQEGIGTDTQYF.

The V gene is TRBV5-1, the J gene TRBJ2-3; D is unresolved. Trimming cost V 0 bases and J 0 bases, with 8 bases left between them. Germline values: CDR1 SGHRS, CDR2 YFSETQ. This CDR3 is built from 15 residues. The CDR3 loop is CASSLEWPSTDTQYF. The DNA for the CDR3 is TGCGCCAGCAGCTTGGAATGGCCAAGCACAGATACGCAGTATTTT.

The sample holds one count of this clone. V usage is TRBV27 and J usage is TRBJ2-2, with D perhaps TRBD2 (6 bases). V lost 3 bases and J 1 base, leaving 12 bases between the germline ends. CDR3 length: 16 amino acids. The germline CDR1 and CDR2 sequences are MNHEY and SMNVEV (reference sequence). The CDR3 reads CASSFGGTLNTGELFF. For the CDR3, the DNA is TGTGCCAGCAGTTTCGGCGGGACCCTGAACACCGGGGAGCTGTTTTTT.